Below, one TCR beta chain is given with its context. This entry is derived from a study of blood T cell repertoires in COVID-19. As for the study in general: Italy, Spain and the United States were the sources of the convalescent and acute COVID-19 samples. Sample material is recorded as cDNA or gDNA derived from T cells, B-cell-depleted T cells, or PBMCs.

Enrolled during active infection, Seattle patients were then followed longitudinally. Study processing details: By means of reference gene primer amplification, nucleated cell counts were estimated. Clones were sequenced by immunoSEQ multiplex PCR, and TCRdb holds only the in-frame ones, with some missing. The D gene and trimming were derived from the DNA, and the V and J assignments and clone size from that table. This sample has about 500,000 clones; 85% to 90% occur once, and the top ten carry 7.8%. This TCR came from a woman in her forties or fifties with COVID-19, enrolled during active disease. The sequencing input was peripheral blood.

The CDR3 spells CASSQPDRALSYTF. CDR3 DNA sequence: TGCGCCAGCAGCCAACCCGACAGGGCCCTAAGCTACACCTTC. The chain has TRBV4-1 and TRBJ1-2, with 7 bases that match TRBD1. V gave up 2 bases and J gave up 9 bases; unmatched junction bases: 9. This CDR3 comprises 14 residues. Germline CDR1 MGHRA, CDR2 YSYEKL.